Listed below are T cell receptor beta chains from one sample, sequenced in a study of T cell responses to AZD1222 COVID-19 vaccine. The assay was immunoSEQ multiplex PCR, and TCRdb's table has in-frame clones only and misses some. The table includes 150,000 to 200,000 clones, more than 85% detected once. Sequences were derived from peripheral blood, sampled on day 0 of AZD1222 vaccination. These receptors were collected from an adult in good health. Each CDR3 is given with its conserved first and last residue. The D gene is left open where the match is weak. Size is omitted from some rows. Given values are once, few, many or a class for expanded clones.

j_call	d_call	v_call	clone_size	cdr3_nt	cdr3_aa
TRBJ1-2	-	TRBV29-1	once	TGCAGCGTTGAACAGGGTAACTATGGCTACACCTTC	CSVEQGNYGYTF
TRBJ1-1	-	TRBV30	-	TGTGCCTGGAAACAGCCTGGCGACACTGAAGCTTTCTTT	CAWKQPGDTEAFF
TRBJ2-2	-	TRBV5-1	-	TGCGCCAGCAGCTCCCCAGAGGAGAGTTACACCGGGGAGCTGTTTTTT	CASSSPEESYTGELFF
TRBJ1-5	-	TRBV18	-	TGTGCCAGCTCACCAGTCAGGGGATATCAGCCCCAGCATTTT	CASSPVRGYQPQHF
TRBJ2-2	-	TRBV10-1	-	TGCGCCAGCAGAGGAGGATTGGGGACCGGGGAGCTGTTTTTT	CASRGGLGTGELFF
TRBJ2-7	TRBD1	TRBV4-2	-	TGTGCCAGCAGCCAAGACCTAACATTGGGGACAGGGTCCCCCTACGAGCAGTACTTC	CASSQDLTLGTGSPYEQYF
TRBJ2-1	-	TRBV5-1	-	TGCGCCAGCAGCTTGGAGGCAGGGTGGAATGAGCAGTTCTTC	CASSLEAGWNEQFF
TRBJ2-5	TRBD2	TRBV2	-	TGTGCCAGCAGGGACCAGGGACTAGCGGGTGAGACCCAGTACTTC	CASRDQGLAGETQYF
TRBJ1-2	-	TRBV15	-	TGTGCCTCCAGTCTGGGGACGGACTTTCGCGGCTACACCTTC	CASSLGTDFRGYTF
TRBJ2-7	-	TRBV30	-	TGTGCCTGGAGTGTACAGGTTGGGGAGCAGTACTTC	CAWSVQVGEQYF